This T cell receptor (beta chain) comes out of a study of T cell responses to AZD1222 COVID-19 vaccine. On this clone: Its antigen remains unidentified.

Germline CDR1 reads SGHRS; CDR2 reads YFSETQ. After removal of 0 bases from V and 3 bases from J, the junction contained 3 bases not matched to a gene. The CDR3 consists of 15 residues. The assay was immunoSEQ multiplex PCR, and TCRdb's table has in-frame clones only and misses some. The table lists about 270,000 clones, 90% to 95% of them singletons. Findings and caveats of the study: Reports say nearly half of spike-specific TCRs go after unmutated variant regions.

The sequencing here drew on peripheral blood, taken 28 days after the second AZD1222 dose. The rearrangement links TRBV5-1 to TRBJ2-7; 10 nucleotides align to TRBD1. The source is an adult who received the AZD1222 COVID-19 vaccine. In nucleotides, the CDR3 is TGCGCCAGCAGCTTGGGCGGGACAGGGGTCTACGAGCAGTACTTC. This sequence encodes CASSLGGTGVYEQYF.